Presented here are 22 T cell receptor beta chains from one specimen sequenced in a study of CD8+ T cells in alopecia areata. RNA, once extracted, was reverse transcribed into cDNA for use as the sequencing template. Method: immunoSEQ multiplex PCR; TCRdb's copy keeps in-frame clones and lacks some. The sample shows approximately 200,000 clones, 45% to 65% of them seen only once. Treatment denoted: oral pan-JAK inhibitor, 5-10 mg twice daily. Sequencing used CD4+ T cells sorted from blood, obtained at week 4, from a patient treated with tofacitinib. All receptors derive from a human donor with alopecia areata.

V usage is TRBV7-2 and J usage is TRBJ1-2, with D unresolved. This CDR3 comprises 12 residues. The ends were cut back, 2 bases at V and 4 bases at J, with 5 bases in the middle. CDR1 is SGHTA, CDR2 FQGNSA, per germline. CDR3 sequence (DNA): TGTGCCAGCAGCTTAATTGCCTATGGCTACACCTTC. This encodes CASSLIAYGYTF.

The chain recombines TRBV6-6 with TRBJ2-5; D ambiguous. Trimming took off 4 bases at V and 1 base at J, with 4 bases between the two ends. This CDR3 has 12 residues. Germline CDR1 and CDR2: MNHNY and SVGAGI (reference sequence). CDR3 loop: CASSWSQETQYF. In nucleotides, the CDR3 is TGTGCCAGCAGTTGGTCCCAAGAGACCCAGTACTTC.

The chain recombines TRBV18 with TRBJ2-5; D remains unclear. Germline CDR1 reads KGHSH; CDR2 reads LQKENI. V lost 2 bases and J 7 bases, leaving 17 bases between the germline ends. The CDR3 is made up of 15 amino acids. CDR3 in amino acids: CASSPASHPLLTQYF. CDR3 DNA sequence: TGTGCCAGCTCACCAGCTTCGCACCCTCTTTTGACCCAGTACTTC.

This clone was observed a few times. The V and J genes are TRBV2 and TRBJ2-1; 9 positions agree with TRBD1. The ends lost 6 bases at V and 1 base at J; junction bases unmatched: 1. The CDR3 consists of 14 residues. Germline CDR1 reads SNHLY; CDR2 reads FYNNEI. The CDR3, as DNA: TGTGCCAGCAGGGGACAGGGATCCTACAATGAGCAGTTCTTC. It specifies CASRGQGSYNEQFF.

In this sample, this clone turned up a few times. This chain uses TRBV28 with TRBJ2-7; the D is unclear. The germline V gene encodes CDR1 MDHEN and CDR2 SYDVKM. The CDR3 spans 14 residues. Trimming took off 4 bases at V and 0 bases at J, with 10 bases between the two ends. The CDR3 DNA sequence: TGTGCCAGCAGTTCATCGAAGATCTCCTACGAGCAGTACTTC. Amino acid sequence: CASSSSKISYEQYF.

The rearrangement joins TRBV29-1 to TRBJ2-4, with D possibly called TRBD1 or TRBD2 (5 bases each). Germline CDR1 SQVTM, CDR2 ANQGSEA. The CDR3 covers 13 residues. With 4 bases removed from V and 7 bases from J, the gap between germline ends came to 14 bases. Here the CDR3 reads CSVGTGTGNIQYF. The CDR3 bases are TGCAGCGTTGGAACGGGGACCGGGAACATTCAGTACTTC.

The rearrangement uses TRBV7-9 and TRBJ2-3; TRBD2 might be the D (6 bases). CDR1 SEHNR and CDR2 FQNEAQ come from the germline V gene (reference sequence). The CDR3 has 15 amino acids. V lost 5 bases and J 2 bases, leaving 14 bases between the germline ends. Here the CDR3 DNA reads TGTGCCAGCAGCCCGGGTCTAGCGAACACAGATACGCAGTATTTT. Protein product: CASSPGLANTDTQYF.

The rearrangement uses TRBV29-1 and TRBJ2-4, with D possibly being TRBD1 (8 bases). The CDR3 covers 18 residues. Looked up from germline, CDR1 is SQVTM and CDR2 is ANQGSEA. V was pared by 6 bases and J by 0 bases, with 24 bases between. The CDR3 DNA follows: TGCAGCGTGGTCGGACAGGGTAGGGGAGGGATAGCCAAAAACATTCAGTACTTC. Amino acids: CSVVGQGRGGIAKNIQYF.

This clone was seen only a few times. Here the CDR3 reads CSVYRATDTQYF. The CDR3 DNA reads as TGCAGCGTTTACAGGGCGACAGATACGCAGTATTTT. The chain combines TRBV29-1 with TRBJ2-3; D may be TRBD1 (6 bases). CDR3 size: 12 residues. Trimming took off 5 bases at V and 3 bases at J, with 9 bases between the two ends. The germline CDR1 and CDR2 sequences are SQVTM and ANQGSEA.

Notes on this clone: The same CDR3 also results from other DNA sequences found in this sample. The chain is built from TRBV7-9 and TRBJ1-1; D not resolved. Looked up from germline, CDR1 is SEHNR and CDR2 is FQNEAQ (reference sequence). CDR3 length: 15 amino acids. Trimming removed 5 bases from V and 0 bases from J, with 13 bases in between. CDR3 coding DNA: TGTGCCAGCAGCCCACGTGGTAGAGTGAACACTGAAGCTTTCTTT. Translating it yields CASSPRGRVNTEAFF.

The rearrangement uses TRBV28 and TRBJ2-4; 11 bases agree with TRBD2. CDR3 length: 17 residues. Germline loops: CDR1 MDHEN, CDR2 SYDVKM. Trimming cost V 7 bases and J 6 bases; bases outside gene matches: 14. CDR3 in amino acids: CASTGGIAGGPRNIQYF. The CDR3 bases are TGTGCCAGCACGGGAGGGATAGCGGGAGGGCCTAGAAACATTCAGTACTTC.

The chain couples TRBV5-1 to TRBJ1-5; D perhaps matches TRBD1 (5 bases). V was shortened by 4 bases and J by 0 bases, with 11 bases between the two germline ends. Germline CDR1 is SGHRS and CDR2 is YFSETQ. This CDR3 region has 15 residues. The CDR3 is CASSPGGNSNQPQHF. CDR3 coding DNA: TGCGCCAGCAGCCCCGGGGGGAATAGCAATCAGCCCCAGCATTTT.

J is TRBJ1-5 and V is TRBV18; the D gene is possibly TRBD1 (6 bases). Trimming took 2 bases from V and 6 from J, leaving 17 bases between them. There are 16 residues in the CDR3. Germline-derived CDR1 and CDR2 are KGHSH and LQKENI. The chain's CDR3 is CASSPGANRAGQPQHF. CDR3 in DNA: TGTGCCAGCTCACCAGGGGCTAACAGGGCAGGTCAGCCCCAGCATTTT.

The chain's CDR3 is CAWSRGAPYEQYF. The CDR3 DNA reads as TGTGCCTGGAGTCGTGGGGCCCCCTACGAGCAGTACTTC. V usage is TRBV30 and J usage is TRBJ2-7; TRBD1 might be the D (5 bases). V was pared by 2 bases and J by 2 bases, with 10 bases between. The CDR3 is 13 residues long. CDR1 and CDR2 from the germline V gene are GTSNPN and SVGIG (reference sequence). The full variable domain, its missing parts supplied by reference TRBV30 and TRBJ2-7, is SQTIHQWPATLVQPVGSPLSLECTVEGTSNPNLYWYRQAAGRGLQLLFYSVGIGQISSEVPQNLSASRPQDRQFILSSKKLLLSDSGFYLCAWSRGAPYEQYFGPGTRLTVT.

This clone appeared a few times. The chain carries TRBV29-1 and TRBJ2-7; perhaps TRBD2 as D (6 bases). CDR3 length: 14 amino acids. Between the trimmed V and J ends, which lost 3 bases and 3 bases, there was a span of 15 bases. CDR1 SQVTM and CDR2 ANQGSEA come from the germline V gene. The CDR3: CSVEAGTGGYEQYF. For the CDR3, the DNA is TGCAGCGTTGAGGCGGGGACGGGTGGCTACGAGCAGTACTTC.

The V gene is TRBV4-1, the J gene TRBJ2-5, with D unresolved. The length of the CDR3 is 13 residues. V lost 2 bases, J lost 2 bases, and 6 bases lay in between. Per germline, CDR1 MGHRA and CDR2 YSYEKL. CDR3 bases: TGCGCCAGCAGCCAAACAAAACAAGAGACCCAGTACTTC. Its translation: CASSQTKQETQYF.

The chain is built from TRBV25-1 and TRBJ2-2, with a weak D call TRBD2 (6 bases). V was shortened by 4 bases and J by 5 bases, with 17 bases between the two germline ends. Germline-derived CDR1 and CDR2 are MGHDK and SYGVNS. The CDR3 has 16 amino acids. The CDR3 loop is CASSVGGRQGTGELFF. CDR3 nucleotide sequence: TGTGCCAGCAGTGTCGGAGGGCGTCAAGGGACCGGGGAGCTGTTTTTT.

The rearrangement uses TRBV27 and TRBJ1-2, with D perhaps TRBD1 (5 bases). The CDR3 runs to 14 residues. Looked up from germline, CDR1 is MNHEY and CDR2 is SMNVEV (reference sequence). V was shortened by 5 bases and J by 4 bases, with 14 bases between the two germline ends. In DNA form, the CDR3 reads TGTGCCAGCAGTCCACACGACAGAGGCTATGGCTACACCTTC. It specifies CASSPHDRGYGYTF.

This clone was counted only a few times. This chain connects TRBV7-9 to TRBJ2-7; a possible D gene is TRBD1 (5 bases). With 3 bases removed from V and 1 base from J, the gap between germline ends came to 10 bases. The CDR3 is made up of 14 amino acids. Germline V lookup: CDR1 SEHNR, CDR2 FQNEAQ (reference sequence). The CDR3 nucleotides read TGTGCCAGCAGCTTCGGCAGGGCGTCCTACGAGCAGTACTTC. Amino acid sequence: CASSFGRASYEQYF.

V gene TRBV29-1 combines with J gene TRBJ2-3; tentatively, D is TRBD2 (6 bases). Germline CDR1 reads SQVTM; CDR2 reads ANQGSEA. This CDR3 is 13 amino acids long. The V end lost 7 bases, the J end lost 4 bases, and 15 bases lay between the germline ends. The CDR3: CSAPGVGSDTQYF. For the CDR3, the DNA is TGCAGCGCCCCGGGAGTTGGTTCAGATACGCAGTATTTT.

The chain links TRBV29-1 to TRBJ2-7, with 7 bases fitting TRBD2. Trimming took 3 bases from V and 1 from J; bases not matched to a gene: 27. The CDR3 is 21 residues long. Germline CDR1 SQVTM, CDR2 ANQGSEA. CDR3 DNA: TGCAGCGTTGATATTGAGCCACAGTTTTTCTGGAGTAGCGGGCTTTCCTACGAGCAGTACTTC. Amino acids: CSVDIEPQFFWSSGLSYEQYF.

The chain recombines TRBV18 with TRBJ1-6, with unresolved D. CDR1 KGHSH and CDR2 LQKENI come from the germline V gene. CDR3 size: 14 residues. Deletions cut 4 bases from V and 8 bases from J, with 12 bases between. In nucleotides, the CDR3 is TGTGCCAGCTCACTTACCGCGAGGGATTCACCCCTCCACTTT. Translated: CASSLTARDSPLHF.